This is a list of T cell receptor beta chains from one sample in a study of blood T cell repertoires in COVID-19. Assay used: immunoSEQ multiplex PCR; TCRdb lists only in-frame clones, some missing. This sample has a few hundred thousand clones, with approximately 90% found just once. Input material: PBMCs or T cells enriched from blood (not recorded which). These receptors were collected from a woman in her thirties or forties with acute COVID-19. CDR3s include the opening cysteine and the closing phenylalanine or tryptophan. The D gene is left open where the match is weak. Where a row states a size, it is once, few, many or the class of an expanded clone; other rows omit it.

j_call: TRBJ1-2; v_call: TRBV9; d_call: .; clone_size: .; cdr3_aa: CASSPGAEANYGYTF; cdr3_nt: TGTGCCAGCAGCCCTGGGGCAGAAGCTAACTATGGCTACACCTTC
j_call: TRBJ2-2; v_call: TRBV7-7; d_call: .; clone_size: .; cdr3_aa: CASSRLTDSTRAVTGELFF; cdr3_nt: TGTGCCAGCAGCCGCCTCACGGACAGTACACGGGCTGTGACCGGGGAGCTGTTTTTT
j_call: TRBJ1-1; v_call: TRBV30; d_call: TRBD1; clone_size: few; cdr3_aa: CAWIPQGAGTEAFF; cdr3_nt: TGTGCCTGGATTCCCCAGGGGGCCGGCACTGAAGCTTTCTTT
j_call: TRBJ1-2; v_call: TRBV19; d_call: .; clone_size: .; cdr3_aa: CASSIASGVGYTF; cdr3_nt: TGTGCCAGTAGTATAGCTTCGGGGGTTGGCTACACCTTC
j_call: TRBJ2-7; v_call: TRBV5-4; d_call: .; clone_size: few; cdr3_aa: CASSLGGHEQYF; cdr3_nt: TGTGCCAGCAGCTTGGGAGGGCACGAGCAGTACTTC
j_call: TRBJ1-6; v_call: TRBV27; d_call: TRBD1; clone_size: .; cdr3_aa: CASSLLQGGSNSPLHF; cdr3_nt: TGTGCCAGCAGTTTATTACAGGGGGGCTCTAATTCACCCCTCCACTTT
j_call: TRBJ1-1; v_call: TRBV19; d_call: TRBD1; clone_size: .; cdr3_aa: CASRNMYGGQGKHMNTEAFF; cdr3_nt: TGTGCCAGTAGGAATATGTATGGGGGACAGGGGAAGCACATGAACACTGAAGCTTTCTTT
j_call: TRBJ1-5; v_call: TRBV30; d_call: TRBD1; clone_size: .; cdr3_aa: CAWNPGTGWNQPQHF; cdr3_nt: TGTGCCTGGAACCCAGGGACAGGGTGGAATCAGCCCCAGCATTTT
j_call: TRBJ2-6; v_call: TRBV16; d_call: .; clone_size: .; cdr3_aa: CASSRTGGAGANVLTF; cdr3_nt: TGTGCCAGCAGCCGTACAGGGGGGGCTGGGGCCAACGTCCTGACTTTC
j_call: TRBJ1-6; v_call: TRBV27; d_call: .; clone_size: .; cdr3_aa: CASSYWSGLASPLHF; cdr3_nt: TGTGCCAGCAGTTACTGGAGCGGCTTGGCCTCACCCCTCCACTTT
j_call: TRBJ2-3; v_call: TRBV7-6; d_call: TRBD2; clone_size: .; cdr3_aa: CASSSGKGLAGADTQYF; cdr3_nt: TGTGCCAGCAGCTCGGGAAAAGGACTAGCGGGAGCAGATACGCAGTATTTT
j_call: TRBJ1-5; v_call: TRBV12-2; d_call: .; clone_size: .; cdr3_aa: CASRLAGLTDRSNQPQHF; cdr3_nt: TGTGCAAGTCGCCTAGCTGGGTTGACAGATAGGAGCAATCAGCCCCAGCATTTT
j_call: TRBJ1-2; v_call: TRBV4-1; d_call: .; clone_size: .; cdr3_aa: CASSQDEPGYGYTF; cdr3_nt: TGCGCCAGCAGCCAAGATGAGCCAGGGTATGGCTACACCTTC
j_call: TRBJ1-5; v_call: TRBV10-3; d_call: TRBD1; clone_size: once; cdr3_aa: CAISSDRAYQPQHF; cdr3_nt: TGTGCCATCAGTTCTGACAGGGCCTATCAGCCCCAGCATTTT
j_call: TRBJ1-1; v_call: TRBV6-5; d_call: .; clone_size: .; cdr3_aa: CASSRSGNMNTEAFF; cdr3_nt: TGTGCCAGCAGCAGATCCGGGAATATGAACACTGAAGCTTTCTTT
j_call: TRBJ1-4; v_call: TRBV5-8; d_call: TRBD1; clone_size: .; cdr3_aa: CASSRRTGGNEKLFF; cdr3_nt: TGTGCCAGCAGCCGCCGGACAGGGGGGAATGAAAAACTGTTTTTT
j_call: TRBJ1-2; v_call: TRBV19; d_call: .; clone_size: .; cdr3_aa: CASSSARTIGYTF; cdr3_nt: TGTGCCAGTAGTAGTGCCCGTACTATTGGCTACACCTTC
j_call: TRBJ1-2; v_call: TRBV7-8; d_call: TRBD1; clone_size: .; cdr3_aa: CASSLEYRDRVNYGYTF; cdr3_nt: TGTGCCAGCAGCTTAGAATACCGGGACAGGGTTAACTATGGCTACACCTTC
j_call: TRBJ1-3; v_call: TRBV28; d_call: .; clone_size: .; cdr3_aa: CASSPQGLGGNTIYF; cdr3_nt: TGTGCCAGCAGTCCGCAGGGCCTTGGGGGAAACACCATATATTTT
j_call: TRBJ2-5; v_call: TRBV12-5; d_call: .; clone_size: .; cdr3_aa: CASGRGQNQETQYF; cdr3_nt: TGTGCTAGTGGTCGCGGACAGAACCAAGAGACCCAGTACTTC
j_call: TRBJ2-7; v_call: TRBV9; d_call: TRBD2; clone_size: .; cdr3_aa: CASSPLRGQPLAGRYEQYF; cdr3_nt: TGTGCCAGCAGCCCCCTCCGGGGACAGCCACTAGCGGGGAGGTACGAGCAGTACTTC
j_call: TRBJ1-5; v_call: TRBV2; d_call: .; clone_size: .; cdr3_aa: CASSGPGGGNQPQHF; cdr3_nt: TGTGCCAGCAGTGGCCCCGGAGGGGGCAATCAGCCCCAGCATTTT
j_call: TRBJ1-2; v_call: TRBV6-5; d_call: TRBD1; clone_size: .; cdr3_aa: CASSRTGTSYGYTF; cdr3_nt: TGTGCCAGCAGCCGGACAGGGACCAGCTATGGCTACACCTTC
j_call: TRBJ2-1; v_call: TRBV7-2; d_call: TRBD1; clone_size: once; cdr3_aa: CASSPDRGVLNEQFF; cdr3_nt: TGTGCCAGCAGCCCGGACAGGGGAGTGCTCAATGAGCAGTTCTTC
j_call: TRBJ2-1; v_call: TRBV27; d_call: TRBD2; clone_size: .; cdr3_aa: CASSRLAGGHNEQFF; cdr3_nt: TGTGCCAGCAGCAGACTAGCGGGAGGGCACAATGAGCAGTTCTTC
j_call: TRBJ2-1; v_call: TRBV10-3; d_call: .; clone_size: .; cdr3_aa: CAIKARESSYNEQFF; cdr3_nt: TGTGCCATCAAAGCACGGGAAAGTTCCTACAATGAGCAGTTCTTC
j_call: TRBJ1-2; v_call: TRBV19; d_call: TRBD1; clone_size: .; cdr3_aa: CASSQDRGSFF; cdr3_nt: TGTGCCAGTAGTCAAGACAGGGGTTCTTTCTTC
j_call: TRBJ1-5; v_call: TRBV12-5; d_call: TRBD1; clone_size: .; cdr3_aa: CASGEGQGVQQPQHF; cdr3_nt: TGTGCTAGTGGCGAGGGACAGGGCGTACAGCAGCCCCAGCATTTT
j_call: TRBJ1-1; v_call: TRBV15; d_call: TRBD1; clone_size: .; cdr3_aa: CATSRATGTGATEAFF; cdr3_nt: TGTGCCACCAGCAGGGCAACCGGGACAGGGGCCACTGAAGCTTTCTTT
j_call: TRBJ1-2; v_call: TRBV6-5; d_call: TRBD1; clone_size: .; cdr3_aa: CASRGTTGVIYGYTF; cdr3_nt: TGTGCCAGCAGGGGGACCACAGGGGTGATCTATGGCTACACCTTC
j_call: TRBJ1-2; v_call: TRBV21-1; d_call: .; clone_size: .; cdr3_aa: CASSTSRDIYGYTF; cdr3_nt: TGTGCCAGCAGCACGTCCCGGGACATCTATGGCTACACCTTC
j_call: TRBJ2-5; v_call: TRBV5-4; d_call: .; clone_size: once; cdr3_aa: CASSLIEQETQYF; cdr3_nt: TGTGCCAGCAGCTTGATAGAGCAAGAGACCCAGTACTTC
j_call: TRBJ2-7; v_call: TRBV27; d_call: .; clone_size: .; cdr3_aa: CASSSSDRYEQYF; cdr3_nt: TGTGCCAGCAGTTCCTCCGACAGATACGAGCAGTACTTC
j_call: TRBJ2-3; v_call: TRBV5-1; d_call: .; clone_size: .; cdr3_aa: CASSRERADTQYF; cdr3_nt: TGCGCCAGCAGCAGGGAGAGGGCGGATACGCAGTATTTT
j_call: TRBJ1-2; v_call: TRBV5-1; d_call: TRBD1; clone_size: .; cdr3_aa: CASSLETGVNYGYTF; cdr3_nt: TGCGCCAGCAGCTTGGAGACAGGGGTGAACTATGGCTACACCTTC
j_call: TRBJ2-2; v_call: TRBV24-1; d_call: .; clone_size: .; cdr3_aa: CATSPSHIPGELFF; cdr3_nt: TGTGCCACCAGTCCATCCCACATTCCCGGGGAGCTGTTTTTT
j_call: TRBJ1-5; v_call: TRBV5-1; d_call: .; clone_size: .; cdr3_aa: CASSSGVDFQPQHF; cdr3_nt: TGCGCCAGCAGCTCTGGAGTGGACTTTCAGCCCCAGCATTTT
j_call: TRBJ2-1; v_call: TRBV19; d_call: TRBD2; clone_size: .; cdr3_aa: CASSIGGRAPEQFF; cdr3_nt: TGTGCCAGTAGTATAGGAGGGAGGGCCCCTGAGCAGTTCTTC
j_call: TRBJ1-2; v_call: TRBV4-1; d_call: TRBD1; clone_size: .; cdr3_aa: CASSQGQGHYGYTF; cdr3_nt: TGCGCCAGCAGCCAAGGACAGGGACACTATGGCTACACCTTC
j_call: TRBJ1-2; v_call: TRBV30; d_call: TRBD1; clone_size: .; cdr3_aa: CACQGARGYTF; cdr3_nt: TGTGCCTGCCAGGGGGCTAGAGGCTACACCTTC
j_call: TRBJ1-6; v_call: TRBV5-4; d_call: .; clone_size: once; cdr3_aa: CASTLPGVNSPLHF; cdr3_nt: TGTGCCAGCACCTTGCCAGGGGTTAATTCACCCCTCCACTTT
j_call: TRBJ2-7; v_call: TRBV6-6; d_call: .; clone_size: .; cdr3_aa: CASSYTQVPEQYF; cdr3_nt: TGTGCCAGCAGTTACACACAGGTTCCCGAGCAGTACTTC
j_call: TRBJ2-2; v_call: TRBV5-5; d_call: .; clone_size: .; cdr3_aa: CASSRGGGDTGELFF; cdr3_nt: TGTGCCAGCAGCCGGGGAGGGGGAGACACCGGGGAGCTGTTTTTT
j_call: TRBJ1-1; v_call: TRBV24-1; d_call: TRBD1; clone_size: .; cdr3_aa: CATSDRTGGIGDEAFF; cdr3_nt: TGTGCCACCAGTGACCGGACAGGGGGCATCGGCGATGAAGCTTTCTTT
j_call: TRBJ2-2; v_call: TRBV27; d_call: .; clone_size: .; cdr3_aa: CASTSGTFANTGELFF; cdr3_nt: TGTGCCAGCACCTCCGGGACATTCGCGAACACCGGGGAGCTGTTTTTT
j_call: TRBJ1-2; v_call: TRBV12-3/TRBV12-4; d_call: .; clone_size: .; cdr3_aa: CASSLAQNYGYTF; cdr3_nt: TGTGCCAGCAGTTTAGCCCAGAACTATGGCTACACCTTC
j_call: TRBJ1-1; v_call: TRBV11-2; d_call: .; clone_size: .; cdr3_aa: CASSLEWTIRTEAFF; cdr3_nt: TGTGCCAGCAGCTTAGAGTGGACAATAAGGACTGAAGCTTTCTTT
j_call: TRBJ1-1; v_call: TRBV10-3; d_call: .; clone_size: .; cdr3_aa: CAISVKGPNTEAFF; cdr3_nt: TGTGCCATCAGTGTCAAGGGGCCGAACACTGAAGCTTTCTTT
j_call: TRBJ2-1; v_call: TRBV7-2; d_call: .; clone_size: .; cdr3_aa: CASSQQVASYNEQFF; cdr3_nt: TGTGCCAGCAGCCAACAAGTAGCCTCCTACAATGAGCAGTTCTTC
j_call: TRBJ1-5; v_call: TRBV19; d_call: .; clone_size: once; cdr3_aa: CASSMDTGQGLNQPQHF; cdr3_nt: TGTGCCAGTAGTATGGACACAGGGCAGGGTCTGAATCAGCCCCAGCATTTT
j_call: TRBJ2-3; v_call: TRBV24-1; d_call: TRBD2; clone_size: .; cdr3_aa: CATSVGGLATADTQYF; cdr3_nt: TGTGCCACCAGTGTGGGGGGACTAGCTACGGCAGATACGCAGTATTTT